Given below is one TCR beta chain in context. Its antigen has not been determined. No base quality information exists; no much larger clone differs at one position. The library was produced with 5' RACE. For sequencing, an Illumina HiSeq 2000 was employed. A universal primer binding site was added through template switching, and the final cDNA carried a unique molecular identifier so that TCR cDNA molecules could be counted accurately. Specific primers in the conserved constant-segment region were used to synthesize first-strand cDNA for TCR alpha and beta chains. To control for contamination, every cDNA library carried two barcodes: a SMART-Mk sample barcode plus Illumina barcodes. TruSeq adapter sequences and Illumina sample barcodes were added in two successive PCR steps. TCR alpha and beta cDNA libraries were sequenced on the Illumina HiSeq platform with custom primers. The original methods were these. MiGEC processed the raw reads to extract unique molecular identifiers, while MiXCR was used to determine the CDR3 positions. Recombination models were inferred per individual with the repgenHMM and IGoR tools using an EM algorithm. The analysis of shared clonotypes was done with the tcR package in R, with sharing normalized by the product of cloneset sizes. To study raw recombination without the effects of thymic and clonal selection, out-of-frame nonproductive sequences were analyzed. The raw public reads went through TCRdb reprocessing: fastp at Q25, MiXCR clone calling, in-frame beta chains kept. Entries that share a CDR3 protein sequence are merged under the most common genes and DNA. These V and J calls originate from TCRdb's pipeline instead of the authors' own analysis. The sample table contains about 790,000 distinct CDR3 sequences; only one count was recorded for 18% of them. The ten largest clones represent over 10% of the sample.

The data are from a study of identical twins (dated by TCRdb to the mid-2010s). Broadly, across the study: The study deep-sequenced TCR alpha and beta repertoires from monozygotic twins, unrelated adults of various ages and cord blood to test whether fetal clonotypes persist. To rule out contamination, the twin experiments were replicated at different times with different library preparation protocols. Overall study results and their limits: A weaker excess of twin sharing was found in beta out-of-frame sequences because the signal-to-noise ratio was lowered by fewer shared sequences. Zero-insertion analyses could be partly confounded by invariant T cells such as MAIT and iNKT, although diverse VJ usage argued against such confounding for most clonotypes. Because the same donors could not be followed over many years, the conclusions relied on cross-sectional statistical analysis. Out-of-frame TCR alpha sequences shared between twins showed an excess of low generation-probability sequences compared with coincidental sharing between unrelated individuals. Recombination models systematically underestimated out-of-frame TCR alpha sharing in monozygotic twins but agreed with sharing between unrelated individuals. Abundant cord blood beta clonotypes carried fewer insertions; young adult naive repertoires showed a weaker similar trend, while memory repertoires showed none.

The V end loses 1 base and the J end loses 9 bases, and a stretch of 19 bases separates them. CDR1 and CDR2 were assigned from the germline V gene as SGDLS and YYNGEE. The CDR3 goes from the cysteine to the phenylalanine over 15 residues. Of all the DNA, just the CDR3 is kept, 45 bases in frame from base 1. Only healthy Caucasian donors were included. Three pairs of female monozygotic twins, all aged about 18 to 30 years, were included in the twin cohort. Peripheral blood mononuclear cells were used as the source from which RNA for TCR libraries was isolated. The same data also contributed to another study, on T cells expressing NK-cell markers. The second study reports: TCR beta-chain repertoires were profiled in sorted CD3+CD56+NKG2C+, CD3+CD56+NKG2C- and CD3+CD56-NKG2C+ T-cell subsets from fewer than 10 donors. Among the eight sequenced donors, only one was HCMV-seronegative, while the other seven were HCMV-seropositive. In several experiments an anti-gammadeltaTCR antibody was added to restrict sorting to alphabetaTCR-expressing T cells. In six or seven donors, the dominant CD3+CD56+NKG2C+ clonotypes ranked among the top 10 CD8+ clonotypes, making up 1.0-7.0% of CD8+ T cells. Those dominant clonotypes were again the most abundant among CD3+CD56-NKG2C+ cells in a handful of donors, at roughly 25-65%. Whether the expanded NKG2C-expressing T cell clones were specific for HCMV antigens was left unclear. The study sequenced eight donors, all healthy volunteers chosen at random: three men and five women. A commercial ELISA kit detecting HCMV-specific IgG in serum was used to determine HCMV serostatus. For about six donors, unsorted PBMC were also used to sequence bulk peripheral blood T-cell repertoires. MIGEC handled demultiplexing of the reads and grouping by UMI, while MiTCR was used to assemble and quantify clonotypes. To exclude erroneous sequences, only TCR cDNA sequences supported by at least two reads were retained. Downstream repertoire analysis used the tcR package, and clonotypes were matched across fractions by CDR3 nucleotide sequence plus V segment. VDJmatch was used to annotate antigen specificity against VDJdb, with one amino acid substitution allowed in CDR3.

The sample taken for sequencing was PBMCs. The TCR comes from a young woman in good health. This sequence uses TRBV9 and TRBJ1-1, with TRBD1 perhaps the D gene, on 6 matching bases. The nucleotide sequence is given as TGTGCCAGCAGCGTAAGGGACACCGAAATGGTTAAAGCTTTCTTT. Translated, it reads CASSVRDTEMVKAFF. Reference TRBV9 and TRBJ1-1 genes cover what lies past the CDR3, so the full variable domain is DSGVTQTPKHLITATGQRVTLRCSPRSGDLSVYWYQQSLDQGLQFLIQYYNGEERAKGNILERFSAQQFPDLHSELNLSSLELGDSALYFCASSVRDTEMVKAFFGQGTRLTVV.